The next 4 T cell receptor beta chains were all read from a single sample in a study of technical replicates of blood from a handful of donors. Here immunoSEQ multiplex PCR was the method, and the copy in TCRdb shows in-frame clones only, minus some. The table lists tens of thousands of clones, around 96% of them singletons. What was sequenced was T cells isolated from PBMCs. These receptor sequences come from a human donor in good health.

The J gene is TRBJ1-2, the V gene TRBV30; 10 bases match TRBD1. This CDR3 contains 16 residues. After removal of 7 bases from V and 7 bases from J, the junction contained 18 bases not matched to a gene. The germline V gene has CDR1 GTSNPN and CDR2 SVGIG (reference sequence). CDR3: CASQPGQGLTALGYTF. CDR3 DNA: TGTGCCTCCCAGCCGGGACAGGGGCTAACAGCACTTGGCTACACCTTC.

This clone was recorded only once. The V and J genes are TRBV9 and TRBJ2-3; TRBD2 matches 11 bases. The germline CDR1 and CDR2 sequences are SGDLS and YYNGEE. Trimming cost V 3 bases and J 6 bases; bases outside gene matches: 6. This CDR3 contains 15 residues. In nucleotides, the CDR3 is TGTGCCAGCAGCGCAATAGCGGGGGGGACCGATACGCAGTATTTT. Protein sequence: CASSAIAGGTDTQYF. Variable domain in full (rest from reference TRBV9 and TRBJ2-3): DSGVTQTPKHLITATGQRVTLRCSPRSGDLSVYWYQQSLDQGLQFLIQYYNGEERAKGNILERFSAQQFPDLHSELNLSSLELGDSALYFCASSAIAGGTDTQYFGPGTRLTVL.

This chain uses TRBV27 with TRBJ1-2, with 9 positions matching TRBD1. Looked up from germline, CDR1 is MNHEY and CDR2 is SMNVEV (reference sequence). V dropped 8 bases and J dropped 4; count of bases not matched to a gene: 8. The CDR3 length is 14 residues. The CDR3 bases are TGTGCCAGCTCCGCGGGACAGGGCTTCTATGGCTACACCTTC. This codes for CASSAGQGFYGYTF.

The chain joins TRBV5-4 to TRBJ2-7, with TRBD2 matching 8 bases. CDR1 and CDR2 from the germline V gene are SGHNT and YYREEE (reference sequence). Losses at the gene ends were 4 bases for V and 2 bases for J; bases not matched to a gene: 11. This CDR3 has 16 residues. The CDR3, as DNA: TGTGCCAGCAGCCCGAAGGACAGCGGGAGTCCCTACGAGCAGTACTTC. Its translation: CASSPKDSGSPYEQYF.